Below are 4 T cell receptor beta chains sequenced from a single sample in a study of blood T cell repertoires in COVID-19 (dated by TCRdb to about 2020). The method was the immunoSEQ multiplex PCR assay. What TCRdb holds here is the immuneACCESS table cut down to in-frame rearrangements. Part of the clones is not present; checked against another copy, under half of the missing clones reflect an unresolved V gene, and the others are unexplained. In all, the sample holds approximately 140,000 clones, and approximately 86% of those were seen once. Roughly 3% of the sample lies in the top ten. The sequenced sample consisted of peripheral blood. The origin of the receptors is a man aged 65 to 79 with acute or convalescent COVID-19.

CDR3 residues: CSASRSTGRDNEQFF. CDR3 DNA: TGCAGTGCTAGTCGGTCGACAGGGCGGGACAATGAGCAGTTCTTC. V is TRBV20-1 and J is TRBJ2-1, with TRBD1 matching 7 bases. The germline CDR1 and CDR2 sequences are DFQATT and SNEGSKA (reference sequence). The CDR3 covers 15 residues. J gave up 5 bases and V 3 bases, and 10 bases lay outside the gene matches.

This clone was seen a handful of times. The chain employs TRBV28 and TRBJ1-6; the D gene is possibly TRBD1 (5 bases). The CDR3 loop spans 14 amino acids. Germline lookup yields CDR1 MDHEN and CDR2 SYDVKM. Deletions cut 3 bases from V and 5 bases from J, with 8 bases between. In DNA form, the CDR3 reads TGTGCCAGCAGTTTGGGGCAAAATAATTCACCCCTCCACTTT. Amino acid sequence: CASSLGQNNSPLHF.

The chain has TRBV18 and TRBJ2-5; 11 nucleotides align to TRBD2. The length of the CDR3 is 17 residues. With 3 bases clipped from V and 4 bases from J, the junction kept 10 bases outside the gene matches. Germline CDR1 reads KGHSH; CDR2 reads LQKENI. CDR3 protein: CASSPPLAGDEGETQYF. The CDR3 DNA reads as TGTGCCAGCTCACCCCCACTAGCGGGAGATGAAGGAGAGACCCAGTACTTC.

The genes are TRBV9 and TRBJ2-3, with D perhaps TRBD1 (6 bases). With 3 bases removed from V and 4 bases from J, the gap between germline ends came to 6 bases. Per germline, CDR1 SGDLS and CDR2 YYNGEE. This CDR3 region has 12 residues. The CDR3 DNA reads TGTGCCAGCAGCGCAGGGGCAGATACGCAGTATTTT. This encodes CASSAGADTQYF.